Listed here is a single T cell receptor (beta chain). As yet, its antigen is unknown. These data belong to a study of CXCR3-negative and CXCR3-positive naive CD8 T cells. Study findings and constraints: The study found CXCR3 expression partially decreased after cryopreservation and ran most assays on fresh PBMCs.

The CDR3 contains 15 residues. Germline V lookup: CDR1 SGDLS, CDR2 YYNGEE. UMI-labeled 5' RACE yielded the TRB cDNA libraries. TCRdb reprocessed the 5' RACE reads, keeping one entry per CDR3 protein, no DNA. Reported are about 43,000 distinct CDR3 sequences; the ten largest clones contain about 15%. The source material was memory CD8+ T cells from blood. The gene calls are TRBV9 and TRBJ2-1; absent DNA, TCRdb's TRBD1 call cannot be checked. The sequence derives from a human donor in good health. Some clones in this sample may be carry-over from other donors' samples. CDR3: CASSVTGSSYNEQFF.